Listed below are T cell receptor beta chains from one sample, sequenced in a study of T cells in Graves' hyperthyroidism and ophthalmopathy. Each CDR3 protein is one row after TCRdb ran MiXCR on the multiplex PCR reads. Here the sample spans hundreds of thousands of distinct CDR3 sequences, about 20% being singletons. The sample consisted of blood. The receptor source for this set is a man aged 35 to 55 with Graves' ophthalmopathy. Both conserved end residues are part of each CDR3. A D gene is named only where the DNA matches it firmly. Not every row has a clone size; where given, it reads once, few, many or a size class.

d_call: NA
v_call: TRBV5-1
clone_size: many
j_call: TRBJ2-7
cdr3_nt: TGCGCCAGCAGCTGGGGACTGGGAAGCTCCTACGAGCAGTACTTC
cdr3_aa: CASSWGLGSSYEQYF

d_call: TRBD1
v_call: TRBV13
clone_size: few
j_call: TRBJ1-6
cdr3_nt: TGTGCCAGCAGTTACCTCACAGGGGAGGTTGGTAATTCACCCCTCCACTTT
cdr3_aa: CASSYLTGEVGNSPLHF

d_call: NA
v_call: TRBV7-8
clone_size: many
j_call: TRBJ1-1
cdr3_nt: TGTGCCAGCAGCTTAGACAGTACAGGTGTGAACACTGAAGCTTTCTTT
cdr3_aa: CASSLDSTGVNTEAFF

d_call: TRBD2
v_call: TRBV12-3/TRBV12-4
clone_size: few
j_call: TRBJ2-3
cdr3_nt: TGTGCCACCTCGTGGGGGGGAACAGATACGCAGTATTTT
cdr3_aa: CATSWGGTDTQYF

d_call: NA
v_call: TRBV6-1
clone_size: many
j_call: TRBJ1-1
cdr3_nt: TGTGCCAGCATAATAAGGATCGGGACTGAAGCTTTCTTT
cdr3_aa: CASIIRIGTEAFF

d_call: TRBD1
v_call: TRBV18
clone_size: many
j_call: TRBJ1-1
cdr3_nt: TGTGCCAGCTCGCCTAGACAGGGGGACACTGAAGCTTTCTTT
cdr3_aa: CASSPRQGDTEAFF

d_call: NA
v_call: TRBV14
clone_size: few
j_call: TRBJ2-1
cdr3_nt: TGTGCCAGCAGCCAAGGACAGAATGAGCAGTTCTTC
cdr3_aa: CASSQGQNEQFF

d_call: NA
v_call: TRBV4-1
clone_size: NA
j_call: TRBJ1-5
cdr3_nt: TGTGCCAGCAGCCAACGCTCCGTGGGGGCAGGGCAGCCCCAGCATTTT
cdr3_aa: CASSQRSVGAGQPQHF

d_call: NA
v_call: TRBV5-1
clone_size: few
j_call: TRBJ2-2
cdr3_nt: TGCGCCAGCAGCTCCTTGGGCAGGGTTGACGCCTCGGGACTCACCGGGGAGCTGTTTTTT
cdr3_aa: CASSSLGRVDASGLTGELFF

d_call: NA
v_call: TRBV5-1
clone_size: many
j_call: TRBJ2-5
cdr3_nt: TGCGCCAGCAGCTTGACGGGGTACCAAGAGACCCAGTACTTC
cdr3_aa: CASSLTGYQETQYF

d_call: NA
v_call: TRBV12-3/TRBV12-4
clone_size: many
j_call: TRBJ2-3
cdr3_nt: TGTGCCAGCAGTTTGGAGACGGGGGGCCGTACAGATACGCAGTATTTT
cdr3_aa: CASSLETGGRTDTQYF

d_call: TRBD1
v_call: TRBV2
clone_size: NA
j_call: TRBJ1-6
cdr3_nt: TGTGCCAGCAGGGACAGGATGAATTCACCCCTCCACTTT
cdr3_aa: CASRDRMNSPLHF

d_call: TRBD1
v_call: TRBV5-1
clone_size: NA
j_call: TRBJ1-1
cdr3_nt: TGCGCCAGCAGCTTGGGTACAGGGGGCGCGGACACTGAAGCTTTCTTT
cdr3_aa: CASSLGTGGADTEAFF

d_call: NA
v_call: TRBV20-1
clone_size: NA
j_call: TRBJ1-3
cdr3_nt: TGCAGTGCTAGAGATTACAGGAATGTCGGAAACACCATATATTTT
cdr3_aa: CSARDYRNVGNTIYF

d_call: NA
v_call: TRBV28
clone_size: many
j_call: TRBJ1-1
cdr3_nt: TGTGCCAGCAGCCCACCCCCCCGCAACACTGAAGCTTTCTTT
cdr3_aa: CASSPPPRNTEAFF

d_call: NA
v_call: TRBV14
clone_size: many
j_call: TRBJ2-1
cdr3_nt: TGTGCCAGCAGCTACCCCCAGAGAAGGGGGAAAGGGTTCAATGAGCAGTTCTTC
cdr3_aa: CASSYPQRRGKGFNEQFF

d_call: TRBD2
v_call: TRBV20-1
clone_size: NA
j_call: TRBJ2-1
cdr3_nt: TGCAGTGCTAGGGACCGAATGGCCGGGACTAGCGGGAGAGGGCATGAGCAGTTCTTC
cdr3_aa: CSARDRMAGTSGRGHEQFF

d_call: NA
v_call: TRBV30
clone_size: many
j_call: TRBJ1-1
cdr3_nt: TGTGCCTGGAGTAGGGGCAGGGAGGACACTGAAGCTTTCTTT
cdr3_aa: CAWSRGREDTEAFF

d_call: NA
v_call: TRBV6-1
clone_size: many
j_call: TRBJ1-1
cdr3_nt: TGTGCCAGCAGGGGACAAAACACTGAAGCTTTCTTT
cdr3_aa: CASRGQNTEAFF

d_call: NA
v_call: TRBV20-1
clone_size: NA
j_call: TRBJ1-5
cdr3_nt: TGCAGTGCTTCCCCAGGTCAGGAACTGAATCAGCCCCAGCATTTT
cdr3_aa: CSASPGQELNQPQHF

d_call: TRBD1
v_call: TRBV30
clone_size: many
j_call: TRBJ1-1
cdr3_nt: TGTGCCTGGGGGGACAGGAGCCCTGGTGAAGCTTTCTTT
cdr3_aa: CAWGDRSPGEAFF